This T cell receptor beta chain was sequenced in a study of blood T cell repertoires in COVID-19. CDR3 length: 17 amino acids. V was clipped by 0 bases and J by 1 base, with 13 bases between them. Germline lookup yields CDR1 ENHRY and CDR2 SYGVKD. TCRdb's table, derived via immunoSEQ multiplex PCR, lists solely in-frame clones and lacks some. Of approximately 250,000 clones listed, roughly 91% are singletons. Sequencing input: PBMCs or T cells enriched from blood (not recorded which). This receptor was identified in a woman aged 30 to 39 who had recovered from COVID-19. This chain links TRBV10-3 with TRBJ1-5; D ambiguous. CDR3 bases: TGTGCCATCAGTGAGTCGGGTCCGGGATCGAGCAATCAGCCCCAGCATTTT. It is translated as CAISESGPGSSNQPQHF.